This T cell receptor (beta chain) was obtained from a study of human T cells and chemical hapten exposure. Germline CDR1 is SGHRS and CDR2 is YFSETQ. The V end was cut by 1 base, the J end by 5 bases, with 2 bases between. The CDR3 has 11 amino acids. This clonotype has at least ten counts. TCRdb fed the RACE reads into MiXCR, producing one record per CDR3 protein. The table lists 43,000 or so distinct CDR3 sequences, about 4.5% of them singletons. Time point denoted: healthy volunteer bleed at 2 weeks. The starting material, unfractionated whole blood, was used for total RNA extraction. The sequence was obtained from a female donor in good health. Some clones in this sample may be carry-over from other donors' samples. Material: whole blood. The rearrangement joins TRBV5-1 to TRBJ2-3; D is unresolved. The CDR3 bases are TGCGCCAGCAGCTTGCAAGATACGCAGTATTTT. Protein: CASSLQDTQYF.